The clone carrying this T cell receptor (beta chain) was seen just once. This record comes from a study of sequential checkpoint blockade in melanoma. Here immunoSEQ multiplex PCR was the method, and the copy in TCRdb shows in-frame clones only, minus some. The table shows over 30,000 clones, with roughly 81% occurring only once. This CDR3 has 16 amino acids. The ends lost 2 bases at V and 8 bases at J; junction bases unmatched: 9. Looked up from germline, CDR1 is MNHEY and CDR2 is SVGAGI. Treatment indicated: randomized to nivolumab then ipilimumab (arm A) or the reverse (arm B). This material consisted of CD8+ T cells sorted from blood (inferred from file names), taken from a patient given nivolumab and ipilimumab in sequence. V gene TRBV6-5 combines with J gene TRBJ2-1, with TRBD2 identical over 10 bases. This sequence was found in a human donor with melanoma. The CDR3, as DNA: TGTGCCAGCAGTTACAGGTTAGCGGGAGGTTTTCATGAGCAGTTCTTC. It is translated as CASSYRLAGGFHEQFF.